These T cell receptor beta chains were read from a single sample in a study of Graves' ophthalmopathy and Graves' hyperthyroidism. TCRdb itself ran the multiplex PCR reads through MiXCR, one entry per CDR3 protein. This sample has 500,000 to 700,000 distinct CDR3 sequences, with under 40% found just once. Sequencing was carried out using peripheral blood or thyroid tissue (not recorded which). The receptor source for this set is an adult man with Graves' hyperthyroidism. Each CDR3 is given with its conserved first and last residue. A D gene is named only where the DNA matches it firmly. Only some rows state a clone size, as once, few, many or a class for expanded clones.

>TRBD1|TRBJ1-3|NA|TRBV13
TGTGCCAGCTCACCCGGGACAGGGGGCGCAAGAAGAGGAAACACCATATATTTT
CASSPGTGGARRGNTIYF
>TRBD1|TRBJ1-2|many|TRBV20-1
TGCAGTGCTAGAGATTGGAAGGGGGCCATGACTCTTTCTAACTATGGCTACACCTTC
CSARDWKGAMTLSNYGYTF
>NA|TRBJ2-3|NA|TRBV7-9
TGTGCCAGCAGCGACGCGGGCCACACAGATACGCAGTATTTT
CASSDAGHTDTQYF
>NA|TRBJ1-5|many|TRBV20-1
TGCAGTGCTAGTCGGGGGGTTGCCAATCAGCCCCAGCATTTT
CSASRGVANQPQHF
>NA|TRBJ2-7|few|TRBV11-2
TGTGCCAGCAGCCCATACCCAGGGAGCCCGCGCCACTACGAGCAGTACTTC
CASSPYPGSPRHYEQYF
>TRBD1|TRBJ2-5|many|TRBV5-8
TGTGCCAGCAGCTGGACAGGGAAGGGAGAGACCCAGTACTTC
CASSWTGKGETQYF
>NA|TRBJ1-5|NA|TRBV7-9
TGTGCCTGGAGTGTGGGAGGAGACAATCAGCCCCAGCATTTT
CAWSVGGDNQPQHF
>TRBD2|TRBJ2-7|NA|TRBV3-1
TGTGCCAGCAGCCAGGAGGGAGGGGACCACGAGCAGTACTTC
CASSQEGGDHEQYF
>TRBD2|TRBJ2-5|many|TRBV19
TGTGCCAGTAGTACCCTGGGACTAGCCGACCAAGAGACCCAGTACTTC
CASSTLGLADQETQYF
>TRBD2|TRBJ2-3|NA|TRBV29-1
TGCAGCGTTGCCCGACTAGCGGGGGATGTCTCAGATACGCAGTATTTT
CSVARLAGDVSDTQYF
>TRBD1|TRBJ1-1|NA|TRBV7-4
TGTGCCAGCAGCTTTGAGGGACAGGTGAACACTGAAGCTTTCTTT
CASSFEGQVNTEAFF
>TRBD2|TRBJ2-2|NA|TRBV7-9
TGTGTCAGCAGCTCGGACGTCGGGGGGTTCGGCACCGGGGAGCTGTTTTTT
CVSSSDVGGFGTGELFF
>NA|TRBJ2-5|many|TRBV12-3/TRBV12-4
TGTGCCAGCAGATCGGGACTGACCCAAGAGACCCAGTACTTC
CASRSGLTQETQYF
>TRBD2|TRBJ2-7|NA|TRBV29-1
TGCAGCGTTGAAGTAGGGACTAGCAGCTACGAGCAGTACTTC
CSVEVGTSSYEQYF
>NA|TRBJ2-7|NA|TRBV5-4
TGTGCCAGCAGCGCGGACGGTAGGAGCTCCTACGAGCAGTACTTC
CASSADGRSSYEQYF
>TRBD1|TRBJ1-4|NA|TRBV10-3
TGTGCCATCAGATTAGGACAGGGGATTTATGAAAAACTGTTTTTT
CAIRLGQGIYEKLFF
>TRBD2|TRBJ2-1|few|TRBV20-1
TGCAGTGCTAGTAGACTAGCGGGATCCCCGGGTGACCATGAGCAGTTCTTC
CSASRLAGSPGDHEQFF
>TRBD1|TRBJ1-2|NA|TRBV29-1
TGCAGCGCCGGACAGGGGGCAGGCTATGGCTACACCTTC
CSAGQGAGYGYTF